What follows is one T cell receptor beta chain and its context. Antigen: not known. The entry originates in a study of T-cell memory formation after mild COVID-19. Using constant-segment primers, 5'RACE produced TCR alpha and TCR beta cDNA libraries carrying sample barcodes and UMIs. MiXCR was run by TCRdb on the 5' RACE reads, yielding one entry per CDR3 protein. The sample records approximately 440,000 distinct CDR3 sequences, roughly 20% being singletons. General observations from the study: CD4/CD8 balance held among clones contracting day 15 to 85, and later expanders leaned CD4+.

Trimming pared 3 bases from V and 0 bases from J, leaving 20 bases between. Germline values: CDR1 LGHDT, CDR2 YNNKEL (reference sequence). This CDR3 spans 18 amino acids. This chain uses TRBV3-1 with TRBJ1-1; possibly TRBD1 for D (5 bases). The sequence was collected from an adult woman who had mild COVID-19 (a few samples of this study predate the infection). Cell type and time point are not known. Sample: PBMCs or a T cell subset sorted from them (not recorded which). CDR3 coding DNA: TGTGCCAGCAGCCAGGATAGACTCACAGGCTTCATGAACACTGAAGCTTTCTTT. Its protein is CASSQDRLTGFMNTEAFF. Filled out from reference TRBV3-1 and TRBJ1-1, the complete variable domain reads DTAVSQTPKYLVTQMGNDKSIKCEQNLGHDTMYWYKQDSKKFLKIMFSYNNKELIINETVPNRFSPKSPDKAHLNLHINSLELGDSAVYFCASSQDRLTGFMNTEAFFGQGTRLTVV.